Listed here are 4 T cell receptor beta chains from one sample, sequenced in a study of CD8 T cells in Susac syndrome. An amount of RNA that ranged from roughly 0.45 to 1 ug was reverse transcribed with random hexamers. TCRdb re-called the immunoSEQ multiplex PCR reads through MiXCR, storing one row per CDR3 protein. The table records under 200,000 distinct CDR3 sequences, roughly 95% of them present only once. Sequenced input: CD4+ T cells from PBMCs. These TCRs come from a human donor in good health.

This clonotype was found a few times. The chain joins TRBV3-1 to TRBJ2-5; D is ambiguous. V lost 3 bases, J lost 2 bases, and 4 bases lay in between. The CDR3 loop spans 12 amino acids. Germline CDR1 reads LGHDT; CDR2 reads YNNKEL (reference sequence). The CDR3 reads CASSHLQETQYF. The CDR3 bases are TGTGCCAGCAGCCATCTGCAAGAGACCCAGTACTTC.

The chain is built from TRBV3-1 and TRBJ2-3; 12 nucleotides match TRBD2. The CDR3 totals 15 residues. The V gene end was trimmed by 4 bases and the J gene end by 2 bases; junction bases not matched to a gene: 1. CDR1 is LGHDT and CDR2 is YNNKEL in the germline V gene (reference sequence). CDR3 loop: CASSRTSGDTDTQYF. The CDR3 DNA follows: TGTGCCAGCAGCCGGACTAGCGGGGACACAGATACGCAGTATTTT.

The rearrangement uses TRBV11-2 and TRBJ2-7; tentatively, D is TRBD2 (6 bases). With 5 bases removed from V and 4 bases from J, the gap between germline ends came to 18 bases. This CDR3 has 15 amino acids. Per the germline V gene, CDR1 is SGHAT and CDR2 is FQNNGV. In nucleotides, the CDR3 is TGTGCCAGCAGCCTGGGAGTAGCGGACGTATACGAGCAGTACGTC. It is translated as CASSLGVADVYEQYV.

About this clonotype itself: The junction and the germline gene differ at one end; a read error may be behind it. The chain combines TRBV7-7 with TRBJ2-2; no clear D gene. The CDR3 loop spans 14 amino acids. The V gene's germline CDR1 is SSHAT and CDR2 FNYEAQ (reference sequence). The DNA of the CDR3 is TGTGCTAGCAGCTGGAACCTTTTCGCCGGGGAGCTGTTTTTT. It yields the protein CASSWNLFAGELFF.